The 7 T cell receptor beta chains reported below all come from one sample, sequenced in a study of OX40 agonist ivuxolimab in advanced cancers. Some clones are missing from TCRdb's copy, which holds only in-frame ones; the method was immunoSEQ multiplex PCR. The profile covers more than 100,000 clones, with 90% appearing a single time and about 1.1% taken by the ten largest. The sample here was CD4+ or CD8+ T cells sorted from blood, taken in a trial of the OX40 agonist ivuxolimab. The source is an adult with an advanced solid tumor such as melanoma, head and neck, liver or kidney cancer.

The chain joins TRBV27 to TRBJ1-2; D unclear. The germline gives CDR1 MNHEY, CDR2 SMNVEV (reference sequence). The germline V and J ends were trimmed by 6 bases and 0 bases, with 8 bases remaining between them. This CDR3 has 13 amino acids. The CDR3 protein is CASSSYTNYGYTF. The CDR3 DNA reads as TGTGCCAGCAGCTCGTATACTAACTATGGCTACACCTTC.

This clone was recorded once. This sequence joins TRBV4-1 and TRBJ2-2; D is uncertain. Germline-derived CDR1 and CDR2 are MGHRA and YSYEKL. This CDR3 contains 16 residues. The ends were cut back, 0 bases at V and 4 bases at J, with 12 bases in the middle. CDR3 protein: CASSQDHDTGTGELFF. The CDR3 bases are TGCGCCAGCAGCCAAGATCACGATACTGGCACCGGGGAGCTGTTTTTT.

This sequence joins TRBV19 and TRBJ1-4, with 7 positions matching TRBD1. V lost 7 bases and J lost 7; bases outside the gene matches: 15. This CDR3 is 16 amino acids long. The germline V gene encodes CDR1 LNHDA and CDR2 SQIVND (reference sequence). For the CDR3, the DNA is TGTGCCAGTAATCGGATGAACAGGGGAGCACGTGAAAAACTGTTTTTT. Protein sequence: CASNRMNRGAREKLFF.

This clone was recorded once. The chain uses TRBV28 and TRBJ2-1, with a possible D match to TRBD2 (5 bases). The CDR3 loop spans 14 amino acids. Germline V gene lookup returns CDR1 MDHEN and CDR2 SYDVKM. CDR3 amino acids: CASVVGNTYNEQFF. The CDR3 nucleotides are TGTGCGTCGGTGGTCGGGAATACCTACAATGAGCAGTTCTTC.

The V gene is TRBV19, the J gene TRBJ2-1; TRBD2 agrees at 8 bases. The V gene's germline CDR1 is LNHDA and CDR2 SQIVND (reference sequence). Trimming removed 9 bases from V and 4 bases from J; junction bases left unmatched: 8. The CDR3 contains 14 residues. CDR3 DNA: TGTGCCAGCAAACCCGGGACTAGTTACAATGAGCAGTTCTTC. Its protein product is CASKPGTSYNEQFF.

With respect to this clone: The sample holds other DNA sequences that translate to the same CDR3. The genes are TRBV5-6 and TRBJ2-5; 7 bases agree with TRBD1. The CDR3 spans 14 residues. Germline V gives CDR1 SGHDT, CDR2 YYEEEE. Unmatched junction bases numbered 9, after V lost 5 bases and J lost 5 bases. The CDR3 DNA follows: TGTGCCAGCAGTAAGACAGGGCCGGGCGAGACCCAGTACTTC. Its protein product is CASSKTGPGETQYF.

DNA of the CDR3: TGTGCCACCAGCAGTAATAGCGGGAGGGCCCGGGGCGGGGAGCTGTTTTTT. As protein: CATSSNSGRARGGELFF. This chain uses TRBV15 with TRBJ2-2, with 11 bases identical to TRBD2. CDR1 LNHNV and CDR2 YYDKDF come from the germline V gene (reference sequence). Trimming took 3 bases from V and 7 from J; bases not matched to a gene: 10. This CDR3 comprises 17 residues.